This TCR beta chain was identified during a study of cytomegalovirus exposure and HLA in healthy donors. Study-level results: Later genetic work tied a missense DCLRE1C variant to beta-chain V and J trimming. When the data were analyzed later, several of the most significant clusters appeared to be linked to common viral pathogens.

The PCR contained 60 Vbeta and 13 Jbeta primers. Using immunoSEQ multiplex PCR, the repertoire was profiled, and TCRdb retains in-frame clones only, with some absent. This table has about 200,000 clones, about 87% appearing once. V lost 8 bases, J lost 4 bases, and 13 bases stayed unmatched. The CDR3 has 15 amino acids. Germline CDR1 is SNHLY and CDR2 is FYNNEI. This clone showed up just once. Its target is unknown. The receptor's source is a woman younger than 35 in good health and CMV-seronegative. V usage is TRBV2 and J usage is TRBJ2-5; 7 positions match TRBD1. The sequencing input was PBMCs. The DNA of the CDR3 is TGTGCCAGCCAGGGGGTGGGAGCGGTACGAGAGACCCAGTACTTC. This gives the protein CASQGVGAVRETQYF.